Each of the 31 T cell receptor beta chains below was sequenced from the same sample in a study of T-cell reconstitution after alpha-beta-depleted transplantation in children. Preparing the TCRbeta library involved the use of unique molecular identifiers. TCRdb recomputed calls from the PCR reads with MiXCR, one row per CDR3 protein. The table shows about 540,000 distinct CDR3 sequences, with 15% to 20% occurring only once. The sequenced sample was PBMCs from the stem cell graft donor, obtained from the stem cell graft. These receptors all stem from a human donor who donated a stem cell graft to a child with acute lymphoblastic leukemia.

J is TRBJ1-2 and V is TRBV5-1; 7 nucleotides line up with TRBD1. CDR1 SGHRS and CDR2 YFSETQ come from the germline V gene. Trimming took 2 bases from V and 8 from J; bases not matched to a gene: 9. There are 14 residues in the CDR3. Here the CDR3 DNA reads TGCGCCAGCAGCTTCCCGGGACAGCTGGAGGGCTACACCTTC. Translation: CASSFPGQLEGYTF.

This chain joins TRBV7-6 and TRBJ2-7; D perhaps matches TRBD2 (5 bases). The CDR3 runs to 14 residues. V was shortened by 3 bases and J by 6 bases, with 15 bases between the two germline ends. In germline, CDR1 is SGHVS, CDR2 FNYEAQ. The chain's CDR3 is CASSFRGLHPEQYF. The CDR3 DNA reads TGTGCCAGCAGCTTCCGGGGTCTTCACCCCGAGCAGTACTTC.

In regard to this clonotype: The final CDR3 position lacks the conserved phenylalanine or tryptophan, pointing to a likely read error. The DNA is left out, because the CDR3 cannot be placed on it with certainty; the CDR3 is given as TCRdb lists it. The CDR3 is CAISELGLAVL. This chain links TRBV10-3 with TRBJ2-7. The CDR3 adds up to 11 amino acids, both ends counted. Germline-derived CDR1 and CDR2 are ENHRY and SYGVKD.

This clonotype was counted a few times. The chain's CDR3 is CASSLAGRGREDTQYF. For the CDR3, the DNA is TGCGCCAGCAGCTTGGCGGGGCGGGGGCGAGAAGATACGCAGTATTTT. The J gene is TRBJ2-3, the V gene TRBV5-1; D perhaps matches TRBD2 (7 bases). The CDR3 runs to 16 residues. The V gene's germline CDR1 is SGHRS and CDR2 YFSETQ. V shed 0 bases and J shed 5 bases, with 16 bases lying between them.

The chain uses TRBV6-1 and TRBJ2-7; 10 bases agree with TRBD2. V trimming: 5 bases; J trimming: 9 bases; junction bases outside the gene matches: 10. This CDR3 comprises 14 residues. CDR1 and CDR2 (germline): MNHNS, SASEGT. The CDR3 coding sequence is TGTGCCAGCAGTCAGCTAGCGGGAGCGGTTGGGCAGTACTTC. Protein: CASSQLAGAVGQYF.

The V gene is TRBV5-1, the J gene TRBJ2-1; D tentatively reads TRBD1 or TRBD2 (5 bases each). Germline CDR1 reads SGHRS; CDR2 reads YFSETQ. V lost 0 bases, J lost 8 bases, and 18 bases lay in between. The CDR3 length is 16 residues. CDR3 region: CASSLAGTIQGYEQFF. CDR3 bases: TGCGCCAGCAGCTTGGCCGGGACGATTCAGGGCTATGAGCAGTTCTTC.

In its sample, this clonotype was seen a few times. This sequence joins TRBV18 and TRBJ1-5; possible D gene TRBD1, 5 bases. The CDR3 is 15 amino acids. Germline lookup yields CDR1 KGHSH and CDR2 LQKENI. The ends were cut back, 1 base at V and 1 base at J, with 8 bases in the middle. This CDR3 is CASSPRGASNQPQHF. For the CDR3, the DNA is TGTGCCAGCTCACCACGAGGGGCGAGCAATCAGCCCCAGCATTTT. The full variable domain, in which reference TRBV18 and TRBJ1-5 provide the parts outside the CDR3, is NAGVMQNPRHLVRRRGQEARLRCSPMKGHSHVYWYRQLPEEGLKFMVYLQKENIIDESGMPKERFSAEFPKEGPSILRIQQVVRGDSAAYFCASSPRGASNQPQHFGDGTRLSIL.

This clonotype was found a few times. V gene TRBV15 combines with J gene TRBJ2-1; D is uncertain. The V end lost 0 bases, the J end lost 9 bases, and 15 bases lay between the germline ends. The CDR3 is made up of 15 amino acids. Germline values: CDR1 LNHNV, CDR2 YYDKDF (reference sequence). The CDR3 here is CATSRDIGQRIEQFF. The CDR3 DNA reads TGTGCCACCAGCAGAGATATCGGGCAACGGATTGAGCAGTTCTTC.

The chain employs TRBV30 and TRBJ1-1; tentative D call: TRBD1 (6 bases). V lost 3 bases and J 4 bases, leaving 12 bases between the germline ends. Germline CDR1 GTSNPN, CDR2 SVGIG (reference sequence). The CDR3 extends over 13 amino acids. CDR3 coding DNA: TGTGCCTGGAGGCAGGGGTATGGCACTGAAGCTTTCTTT. This gives the protein CAWRQGYGTEAFF.

The sample holds a few counts of this clonotype. The rearrangement links TRBV3-1 to TRBJ1-5, with TRBD1 as a possible D gene (5 bases). The CDR3 is 14 residues long. With 1 base removed from V and 4 bases from J, the gap between germline ends came to 8 bases. Germline V gene lookup returns CDR1 LGHDT and CDR2 YNNKEL (reference sequence). This CDR3 reads CASSQVRGNQPQHF. The CDR3 DNA is TGTGCCAGCAGCCAAGTGAGGGGAAATCAGCCCCAGCATTTT.

This rearrangement joins TRBV5-1 to TRBJ2-1, with 10 bases identical to TRBD2. The CDR3 consists of 19 residues. J was trimmed by 7 bases and V by 4 bases; bases with no gene match: 20. The germline gives CDR1 SGHRS, CDR2 YFSETQ. CDR3 sequence (DNA): TGCGCCAGCAGCCAGTGGGCTAGCGGGAGATACAGGATGGGTAATGAGCAGTTCTTC. Protein: CASSQWASGRYRMGNEQFF.

In this sample, this clonotype turned up a few times. The chain couples TRBV24-1 to TRBJ2-3, with TRBD2 matching 12 bases. Germline V lookup: CDR1 KGHDR, CDR2 SFDVKD. This CDR3 has 17 amino acids. V shed 3 bases and J 4 bases; nucleotides not matched to a gene: 7. The CDR3 loop is CATSDPTSGSEADTQYF. The CDR3 nucleotides read TGTGCCACCAGTGATCCGACTAGCGGGAGTGAAGCAGATACGCAGTATTTT.

This clonotype was detected a few times. The genes are TRBV6-1 and TRBJ2-2, with D possibly matching TRBD1 (6 bases). Germline V gene lookup returns CDR1 MNHNS and CDR2 SASEGT. Trimming pared 8 bases from V and 1 base from J, leaving 11 bases between. The length of the CDR3 is 14 residues. In DNA, the CDR3 is TGTGCCAGCGGATCGGACAGGAACACCGGGGAGCTGTTTTTT. It translates to CASGSDRNTGELFF.

This clonotype was counted between two and nine times. CDR3 sequence (DNA): TGCAGTGCTGGCACAGGGACTAGCGGGGCCAATGAGCAGTTCTTC. It yields the protein CSAGTGTSGANEQFF. The chain has TRBV20-1 and TRBJ2-1; the match to TRBD2 covers 13 bases. The trim removed 5 bases at V and 6 bases at J, leaving 7 bases unmatched. The CDR3 totals 15 residues. Germline V lookup: CDR1 DFQATT, CDR2 SNEGSKA (reference sequence).

The chain recombines TRBV5-1 with TRBJ2-3, with 9 bases matching TRBD1. The CDR3 loop spans 14 amino acids. CDR1 is SGHRS, CDR2 YFSETQ, per germline. The V gene end was trimmed by 2 bases and the J gene end by 4 bases; junction bases not matched to a gene: 2. CDR3 residues: CASSLQGASDTQYF. The CDR3 nucleotides read TGCGCCAGCAGCTTACAGGGGGCGTCAGATACGCAGTATTTT.

J is TRBJ1-2 and V is TRBV6-5, with D possibly matching TRBD1 (6 bases). The V gene lost 0 bases and the J gene lost 4 bases, with 15 bases spanning the gap. Germline V gene lookup returns CDR1 MNHEY and CDR2 SVGAGI. This CDR3 spans 16 amino acids. CDR3 residues: CASSYSSGGQIYGYTF. The DNA for the CDR3 is TGTGCCAGCAGTTACTCCTCTGGGGGCCAGATCTATGGCTACACCTTC.

Concerning this clonotype: Germline and junction disagree at one end, which may indicate a read error. V is TRBV10-1 and J is TRBJ2-3; D could derive from TRBD1 or TRBD2 (5 bases each). Germline CDR1 is WNHNN and CDR2 is SYGVQD (reference sequence). The CDR3 length is 17 residues. CDR3 nucleotide sequence: TGCGCCAGCAGTGACAACCGGGACGCAGTTTACTTAGATATGCAGTATTTT. Translating it yields CASSDNRDAVYLDMQYF.

This clonotype was seen a handful of times. V and J are TRBV6-1 and TRBJ2-7; TRBD1 might be the D (6 bases). CDR1 and CDR2 from the germline V gene are MNHNS and SASEGT. The CDR3 has 14 residues. The V end lost 6 bases, the J end lost 0 bases, and 12 bases lay between the germline ends. The CDR3 region is CASRWDTSSYEQYF. The DNA for the CDR3 is TGTGCCAGCAGGTGGGACACCAGCTCCTACGAGCAGTACTTC.

This clonotype occurred a few times. The chain couples TRBV6-5 to TRBJ1-4; the match to TRBD1 covers 10 bases. The CDR3 covers 14 residues. In germline, CDR1 is MNHEY, CDR2 SVGAGI. After removal of 4 bases from V and 10 bases from J, the junction contained 6 bases not matched to a gene. The chain's CDR3 is CASSFRDRGGKLFF. In DNA form, the CDR3 reads TGTGCCAGCAGTTTCCGGGACAGGGGTGGAAAACTGTTTTTT.

In its sample, this clonotype was seen many times. The V gene is TRBV5-6, the J gene TRBJ2-7; perhaps TRBD2 as D (5 bases). This CDR3 comprises 12 residues. With 4 bases removed from V and 3 bases from J, the gap between germline ends came to 8 bases. Germline values: CDR1 SGHDT, CDR2 YYEEEE. CDR3 DNA: TGTGCCAGCAGCCGCCGGGACTACGAGCAGTACTTC. It codes for CASSRRDYEQYF.

The chain is built from TRBV24-1 and TRBJ2-3; TRBD2 aligns across 8 bases. The J segment lost 4 bases and the V segment lost 4 bases, leaving 15 bases of the junction unmatched. CDR1 KGHDR and CDR2 SFDVKD come from the germline V gene. CDR3 length equals 18 residues. The CDR3 DNA is TGTGCCACCAGTGACCCGACAGGAAGCGGGAGAGCGTCAGATACGCAGTATTTT. Amino acid sequence: CATSDPTGSGRASDTQYF.

V is TRBV29-1 and J is TRBJ2-6, with 9 positions matching TRBD1. This CDR3 is 15 amino acids long. In germline, CDR1 is SQVTM, CDR2 ANQGSEA. Trimming removed 6 bases from V and 1 base from J; junction bases left unmatched: 4. CDR3 region: CSVRTGASGANVLTF. In nucleotides, the CDR3 is TGCAGCGTCCGGACAGGGGCATCTGGGGCCAACGTCCTGACTTTC.

Only a few counts were recorded for this clonotype. The chain recombines TRBV5-1 with TRBJ2-1, with D perhaps matching TRBD1 (6 bases). V lost 4 bases and J 1 base, leaving 12 bases between the germline ends. CDR3 length: 15 residues. From germline, CDR1 is SGHRS and CDR2 YFSETQ. The CDR3 DNA reads as TGCGCCAGCAGCGCGGCCGGGACATCCTACAATGAGCAGTTCTTC. Protein product: CASSAAGTSYNEQFF.

This clonotype was observed a handful of times. This chain connects TRBV4-1 to TRBJ1-5; TRBD1 aligns across 9 bases. This CDR3 region has 16 residues. Germline CDR1 is MGHRA and CDR2 is YSYEKL. With 5 bases clipped from V and 4 bases from J, the junction kept 9 bases outside the gene matches. The CDR3 spells CASSYSGTGINQPQHF. CDR3 DNA sequence: TGCGCCAGCAGCTATTCCGGGACAGGGATTAATCAGCCCCAGCATTTT.

The chain carries TRBV12-3 or TRBV12-4 and TRBJ2-2; possibly TRBD2 for D (5 bases). V gave up 5 bases and J gave up 3 bases, with 7 bases separating them. The CDR3 runs to 13 residues. The CDR3 nucleotides read TGTGCCAGCAGTGGGCGGGACACCGGGGAGCTGTTTTTT. Protein: CASSGRDTGELFF.

This clonotype showed up many times. The V call is TRBV3-1, the J call TRBJ2-1, with 8 bases fitting TRBD1. The CDR3 is 12 amino acids. The trim removed 1 base at V and 14 bases at J, leaving 4 bases unmatched. Germline CDR1 is LGHDT and CDR2 is YNNKEL (reference sequence). The CDR3 is CASSQGTGREFF. The CDR3 DNA is TGTGCCAGCAGCCAAGGGACAGGGAGAGAGTTCTTC.

V gene TRBV12-3 or TRBV12-4 combines with J gene TRBJ2-3; 10 bases fit TRBD2. This CDR3 is 17 amino acids long. V lost 5 bases to trimming and J lost 0 bases; unmatched junction nucleotides: 8. CDR3 nucleotide sequence: TGTGCCAGCAGTCCGTCCGGGACTAGCGCTAGCACAGATACGCAGTATTTT. This encodes CASSPSGTSASTDTQYF.

This sequence joins TRBV12-3 or TRBV12-4 and TRBJ1-2; TRBD1 matches at 8 bases. The CDR3 has 16 amino acids. Unmatched junction bases numbered 18, after V lost 10 bases and J lost 5 bases. Here the CDR3 DNA reads TGTGCCACCCTTCATCACCCGGGACAGGTCTATTATGGCTACACCTTC. This encodes CATLHHPGQVYYGYTF.

This chain joins TRBV6-5 and TRBJ1-1, with D perhaps TRBD1 (6 bases). Germline CDR1 and CDR2: MNHEY and SVGAGI. Trimming left V 2 bases short and J 11 bases short, with 15 bases between. CDR3 size: 13 residues. DNA for the CDR3: TGTGCCAGCAGTTACGAAGGGGGGGTGGTGGCTTTCTTT. As protein: CASSYEGGVVAFF.

This clonotype was seen more than once but under ten times. This chain links TRBV5-1 with TRBJ2-1; D is unresolved. CDR3 length: 13 residues. Trimming took off 0 bases at V and 10 bases at J, with 11 bases between the two ends. Per the germline V gene, CDR1 is SGHRS and CDR2 is YFSETQ. The CDR3 DNA reads TGCGCCAGCAGCTTGGAGCGCCTCAAGGAGCAGTTCTTC. It is translated as CASSLERLKEQFF.

This clonotype has a handful of counts. The chain couples TRBV20-1 to TRBJ1-1, with D possibly matching TRBD1 (5 bases). CDR3 length: 14 residues. Germline V gene data show CDR1 as DFQATT and CDR2 as SNEGSKA (reference sequence). V lost 2 bases and J lost 1, with 11 bases in between. The CDR3 reads CSARPPTGNTEAFF. The CDR3 region has the DNA TGCAGTGCTAGACCCCCCACAGGGAACACTGAAGCTTTCTTT.